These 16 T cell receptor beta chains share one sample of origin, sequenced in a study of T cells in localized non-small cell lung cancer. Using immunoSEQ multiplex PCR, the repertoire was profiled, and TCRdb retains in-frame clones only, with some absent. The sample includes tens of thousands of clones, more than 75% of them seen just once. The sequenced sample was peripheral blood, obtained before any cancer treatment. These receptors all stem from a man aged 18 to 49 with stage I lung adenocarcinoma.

The CDR3 reads CASSFPGGRTDTQYF. The CDR3 DNA follows: TGTGCCAGCAGTTTCCCCGGGGGGCGGACAGATACGCAGTATTTT. The J gene is TRBJ2-3, the V gene TRBV28; perhaps TRBD2 as D (7 bases). The germline V and J ends were trimmed by 3 bases and 3 bases, with 13 bases remaining between them. The CDR3 sequence is 15 residues long. Per the germline V gene, CDR1 is MDHEN and CDR2 is SYDVKM.

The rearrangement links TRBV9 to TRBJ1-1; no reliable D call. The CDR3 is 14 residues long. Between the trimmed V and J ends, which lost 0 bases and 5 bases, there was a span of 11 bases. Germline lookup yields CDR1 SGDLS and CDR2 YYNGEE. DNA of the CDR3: TGTGCCAGCAGCGTAGGGCTAGGGTGGACTGAAGCTTTCTTT. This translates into CASSVGLGWTEAFF.

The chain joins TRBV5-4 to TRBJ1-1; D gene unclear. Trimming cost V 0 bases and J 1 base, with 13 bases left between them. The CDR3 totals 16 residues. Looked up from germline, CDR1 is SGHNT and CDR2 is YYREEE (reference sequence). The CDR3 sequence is CASSLEGAGRNTEAFF. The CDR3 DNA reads TGTGCCAGCAGCTTGGAAGGCGCAGGAAGGAACACTGAAGCTTTCTTT.

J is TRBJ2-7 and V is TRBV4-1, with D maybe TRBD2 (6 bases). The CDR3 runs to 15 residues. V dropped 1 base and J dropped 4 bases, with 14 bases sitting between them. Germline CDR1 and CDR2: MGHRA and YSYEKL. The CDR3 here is CASSQVGGRRYEQYF. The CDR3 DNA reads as TGCGCCAGCAGCCAAGTGGGGGGTAGAAGGTACGAGCAGTACTTC.

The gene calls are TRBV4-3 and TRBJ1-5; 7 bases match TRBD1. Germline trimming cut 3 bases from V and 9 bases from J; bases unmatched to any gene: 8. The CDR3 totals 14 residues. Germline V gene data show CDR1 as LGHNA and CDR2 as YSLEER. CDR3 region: CASSHIQGGMPQHF. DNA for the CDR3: TGCGCCAGCAGCCATATCCAGGGGGGGATGCCCCAGCATTTT.

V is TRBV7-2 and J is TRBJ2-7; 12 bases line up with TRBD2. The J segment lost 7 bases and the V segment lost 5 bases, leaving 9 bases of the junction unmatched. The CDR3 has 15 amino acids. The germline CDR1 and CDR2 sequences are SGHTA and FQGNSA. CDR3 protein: CASSIGLAGWEEQYF. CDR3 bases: TGTGCCAGCAGCATCGGACTAGCGGGGTGGGAAGAGCAGTACTTC.

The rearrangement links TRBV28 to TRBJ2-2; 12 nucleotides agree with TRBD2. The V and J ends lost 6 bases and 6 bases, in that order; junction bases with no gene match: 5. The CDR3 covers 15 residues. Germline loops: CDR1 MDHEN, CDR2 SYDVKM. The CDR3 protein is CASSGLAGGPGELFF. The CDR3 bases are TGTGCCAGCAGCGGCCTAGCGGGGGGGCCCGGGGAGCTGTTTTTT.

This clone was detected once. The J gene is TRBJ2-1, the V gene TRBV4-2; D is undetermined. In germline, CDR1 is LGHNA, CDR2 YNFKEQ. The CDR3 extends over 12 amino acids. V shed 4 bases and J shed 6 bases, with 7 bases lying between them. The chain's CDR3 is CASSLLGNEQFF. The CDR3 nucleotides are TGTGCCAGCAGCCTCCTGGGCAATGAGCAGTTCTTC.

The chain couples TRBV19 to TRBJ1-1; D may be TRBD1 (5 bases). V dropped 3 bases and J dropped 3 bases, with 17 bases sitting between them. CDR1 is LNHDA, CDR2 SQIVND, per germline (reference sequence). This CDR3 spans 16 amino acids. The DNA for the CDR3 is TGTGCCAGTAGTATCATTGGGGGGGTGGAGGACACTGAAGCTTTCTTT. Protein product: CASSIIGGVEDTEAFF.

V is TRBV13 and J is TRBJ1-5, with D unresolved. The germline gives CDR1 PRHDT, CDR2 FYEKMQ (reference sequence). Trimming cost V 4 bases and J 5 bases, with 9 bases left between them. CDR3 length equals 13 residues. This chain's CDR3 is CASSSGRDQPQHF. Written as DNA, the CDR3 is TGTGCCAGCAGCTCTGGACGGGATCAGCCCCAGCATTTT.

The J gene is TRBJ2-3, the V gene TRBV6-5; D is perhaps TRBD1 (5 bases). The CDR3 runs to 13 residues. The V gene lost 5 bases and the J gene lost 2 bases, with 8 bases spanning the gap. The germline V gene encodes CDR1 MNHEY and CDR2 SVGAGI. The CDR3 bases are TGTGCCAGCAGTAACAGGTTCACAGATACGCAGTATTTT. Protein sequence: CASSNRFTDTQYF.

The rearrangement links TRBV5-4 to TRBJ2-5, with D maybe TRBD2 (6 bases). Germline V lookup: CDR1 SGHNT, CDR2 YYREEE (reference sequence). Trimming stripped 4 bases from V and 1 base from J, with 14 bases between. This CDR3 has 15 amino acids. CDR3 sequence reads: CASSRETAFQETQYF. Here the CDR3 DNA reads TGTGCCAGCAGCCGGGAGACAGCGTTCCAAGAGACCCAGTACTTC. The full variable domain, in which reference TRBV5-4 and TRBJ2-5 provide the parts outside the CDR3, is ETGVTQSPTHLIKTRGQQVTLRCSSQSGHNTVSWYQQALGQGPQFIFQYYREEENGRGNFPPRFSGLQFPNYSSELNVNALELDDSALYLCASSRETAFQETQYFGPGTRLLVL.

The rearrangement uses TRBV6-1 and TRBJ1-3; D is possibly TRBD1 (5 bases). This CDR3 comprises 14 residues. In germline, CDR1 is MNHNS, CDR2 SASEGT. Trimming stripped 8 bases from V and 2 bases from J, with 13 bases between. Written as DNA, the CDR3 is TGTGCCAGCGATCGAGGGGTTGCTGGAAACACCATATATTTT. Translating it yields CASDRGVAGNTIYF.

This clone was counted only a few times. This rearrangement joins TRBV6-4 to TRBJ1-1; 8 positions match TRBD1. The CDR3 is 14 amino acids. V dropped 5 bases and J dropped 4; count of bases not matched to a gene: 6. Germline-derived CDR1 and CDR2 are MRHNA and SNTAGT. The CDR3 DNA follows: TGTGCCAGCAGTCCAGGGGGCGCGCCCACTGAAGCTTTCTTT. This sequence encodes CASSPGGAPTEAFF.

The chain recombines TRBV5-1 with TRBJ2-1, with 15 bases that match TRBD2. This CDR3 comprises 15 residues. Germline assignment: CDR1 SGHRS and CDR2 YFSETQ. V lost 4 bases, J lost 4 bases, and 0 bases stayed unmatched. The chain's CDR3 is CASSGTSGGYNEQFF. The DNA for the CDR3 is TGCGCCAGCAGCGGGACTAGCGGGGGGTACAATGAGCAGTTCTTC.

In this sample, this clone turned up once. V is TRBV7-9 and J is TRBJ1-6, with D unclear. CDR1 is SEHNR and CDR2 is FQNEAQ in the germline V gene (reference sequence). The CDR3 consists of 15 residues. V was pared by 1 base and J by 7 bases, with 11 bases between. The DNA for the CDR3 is TGTGCCAGCAGCTTAGGGGCAGCTCCGAATTCACCCCTCCACTTT. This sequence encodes CASSLGAAPNSPLHF.